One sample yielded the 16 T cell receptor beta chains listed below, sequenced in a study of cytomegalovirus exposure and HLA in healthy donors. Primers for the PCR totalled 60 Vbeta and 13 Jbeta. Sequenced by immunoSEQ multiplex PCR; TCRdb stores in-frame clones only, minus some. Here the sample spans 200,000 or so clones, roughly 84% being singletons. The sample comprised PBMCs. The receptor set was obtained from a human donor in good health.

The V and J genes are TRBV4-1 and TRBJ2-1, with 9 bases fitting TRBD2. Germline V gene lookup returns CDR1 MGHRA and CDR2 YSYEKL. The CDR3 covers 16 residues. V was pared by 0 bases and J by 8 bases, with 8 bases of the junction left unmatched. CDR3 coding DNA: TGCGCCAGCAGCCAAGAGGATAGCGGGAGTCGGGATGAGCAGTTCTTC. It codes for CASSQEDSGSRDEQFF.

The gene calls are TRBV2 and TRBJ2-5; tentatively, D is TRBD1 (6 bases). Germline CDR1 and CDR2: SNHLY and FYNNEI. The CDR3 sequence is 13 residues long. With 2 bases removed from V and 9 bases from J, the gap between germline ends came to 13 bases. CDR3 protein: CASSEQGPGAQYF. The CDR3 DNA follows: TGTGCCAGCAGTGAACAGGGCCCAGGGGCCCAGTACTTC.

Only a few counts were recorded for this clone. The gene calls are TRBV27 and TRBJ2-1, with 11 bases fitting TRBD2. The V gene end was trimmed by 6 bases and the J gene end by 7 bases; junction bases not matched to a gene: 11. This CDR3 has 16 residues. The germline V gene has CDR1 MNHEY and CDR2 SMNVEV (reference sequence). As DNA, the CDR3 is TGTGCCAGCAGGGGGGATAGCGGGAGGGCCCGTAATGAGCAGTTCTTC. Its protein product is CASRGDSGRARNEQFF.

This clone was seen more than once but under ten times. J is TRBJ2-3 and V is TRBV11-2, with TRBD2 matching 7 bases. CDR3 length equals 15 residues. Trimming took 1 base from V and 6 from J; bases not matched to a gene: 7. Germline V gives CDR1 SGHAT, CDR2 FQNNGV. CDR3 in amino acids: CASSLVGGAGDTQYF. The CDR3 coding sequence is TGTGCCAGCAGCTTAGTTGGGGGAGCGGGGGATACGCAGTATTTT.

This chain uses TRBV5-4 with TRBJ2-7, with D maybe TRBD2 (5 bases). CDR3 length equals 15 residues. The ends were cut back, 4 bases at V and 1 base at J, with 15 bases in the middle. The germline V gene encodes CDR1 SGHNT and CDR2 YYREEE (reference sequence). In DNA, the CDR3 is TGTGCCAGCAGCCCGGACTCCAGGAGGTCCTACGAGCAGTACTTC. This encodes CASSPDSRRSYEQYF.

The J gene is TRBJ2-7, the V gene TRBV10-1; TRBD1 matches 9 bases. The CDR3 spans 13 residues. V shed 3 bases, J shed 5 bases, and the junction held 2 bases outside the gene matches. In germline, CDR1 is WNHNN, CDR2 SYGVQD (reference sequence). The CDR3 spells CASSERDRDEQYF. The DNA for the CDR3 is TGCGCCAGCAGTGAAAGGGACAGGGACGAGCAGTACTTC.

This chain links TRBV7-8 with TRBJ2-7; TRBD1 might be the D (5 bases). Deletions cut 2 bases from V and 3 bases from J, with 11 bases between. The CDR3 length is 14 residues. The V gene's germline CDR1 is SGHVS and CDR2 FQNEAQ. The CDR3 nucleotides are TGTGCCAGCAGCTTATCGCAGGGTTACTACGAGCAGTACTTC. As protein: CASSLSQGYYEQYF.

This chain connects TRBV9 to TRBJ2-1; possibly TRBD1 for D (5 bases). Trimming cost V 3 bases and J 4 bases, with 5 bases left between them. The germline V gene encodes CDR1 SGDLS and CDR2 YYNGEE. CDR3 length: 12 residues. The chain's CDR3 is CASSAGYNEQFF. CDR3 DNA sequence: TGTGCCAGCAGCGCAGGGTACAATGAGCAGTTCTTC.

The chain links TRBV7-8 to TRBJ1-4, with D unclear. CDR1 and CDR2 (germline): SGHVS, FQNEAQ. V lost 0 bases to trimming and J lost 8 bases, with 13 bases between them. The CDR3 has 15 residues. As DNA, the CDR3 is TGTGCCAGCAGCTTAGCGGCAGGTTTACGGGAAAAACTGTTTTTT. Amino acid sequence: CASSLAAGLREKLFF.

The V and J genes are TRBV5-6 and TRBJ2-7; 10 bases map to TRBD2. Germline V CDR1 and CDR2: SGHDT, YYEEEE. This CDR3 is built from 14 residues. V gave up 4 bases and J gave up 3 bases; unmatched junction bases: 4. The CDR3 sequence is CASSPGLAIYEQYF. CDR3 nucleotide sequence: TGTGCCAGCAGCCCGGGACTAGCGATCTACGAGCAGTACTTC.

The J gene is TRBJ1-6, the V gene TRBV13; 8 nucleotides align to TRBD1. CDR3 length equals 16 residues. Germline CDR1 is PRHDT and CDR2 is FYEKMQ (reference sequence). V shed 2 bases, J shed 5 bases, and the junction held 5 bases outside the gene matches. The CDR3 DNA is TGTGCCAGCAGCTTAAAGGACAGGGCGGATAATTCACCCCTCCACTTT. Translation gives CASSLKDRADNSPLHF.

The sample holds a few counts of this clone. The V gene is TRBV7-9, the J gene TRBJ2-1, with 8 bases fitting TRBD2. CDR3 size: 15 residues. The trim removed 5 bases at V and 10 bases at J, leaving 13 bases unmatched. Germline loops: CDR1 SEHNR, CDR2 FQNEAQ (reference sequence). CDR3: CASSGRRAGEGEQFF. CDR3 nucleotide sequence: TGTGCCAGCAGCGGGCGTAGAGCGGGAGAGGGGGAGCAGTTCTTC.

Written as DNA, the CDR3 is TGTGCCAGCACCTCCGGGACTAGCAGTAACGAGCAGTACTTC. Translated: CASTSGTSSNEQYF. This chain connects TRBV28 to TRBJ2-7; TRBD2 matches 9 bases. The CDR3 covers 14 residues. The germline V gene encodes CDR1 MDHEN and CDR2 SYDVKM. Trimming removed 7 bases from V and 5 bases from J; junction bases left unmatched: 9.

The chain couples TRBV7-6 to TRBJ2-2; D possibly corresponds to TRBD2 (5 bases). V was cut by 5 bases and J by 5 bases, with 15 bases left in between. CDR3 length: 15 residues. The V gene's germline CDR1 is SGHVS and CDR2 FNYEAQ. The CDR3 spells CASSPGFGETGELFF. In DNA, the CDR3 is TGTGCCAGCAGCCCTGGTTTTGGGGAGACCGGGGAGCTGTTTTTT.

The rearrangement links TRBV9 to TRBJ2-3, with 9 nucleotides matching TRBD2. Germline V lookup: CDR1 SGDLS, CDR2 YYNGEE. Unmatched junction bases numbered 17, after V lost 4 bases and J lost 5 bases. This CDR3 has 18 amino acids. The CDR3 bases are TGTGCCAGCAGCTTCCTTAGCGGGAGAAGCGGCATGGGAGATACGCAGTATTTT. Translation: CASSFLSGRSGMGDTQYF.

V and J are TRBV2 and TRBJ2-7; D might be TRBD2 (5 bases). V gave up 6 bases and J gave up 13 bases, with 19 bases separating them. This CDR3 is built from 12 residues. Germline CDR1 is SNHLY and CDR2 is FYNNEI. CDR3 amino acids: CASRTPSSAHYF. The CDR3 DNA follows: TGTGCCAGCAGGACACCTAGCTCAGCCCATTACTTC.